What follows describes a single T cell receptor (beta chain). This sample was included in a study of blood T cell repertoires in COVID-19. Whole-study context: The United States, Italy and Spain supplied acute and convalescent COVID-19 samples. T cells, B-cell-depleted T cells, or PBMCs supplied cDNA or gDNA.

The Seattle patients joined while their infection was active and were tracked longitudinally afterward. J was trimmed by 7 bases and V by 3 bases; bases with no gene match: 10. Germline values: CDR1 MGHRA, CDR2 YSYEKL. CDR3 size: 16 residues. In the original analysis: Estimation of nucleated cell counts relied on the amplification of reference gene primers. The assay was immunoSEQ multiplex PCR, and TCRdb's table has in-frame clones only and misses some. The DNA was the basis for D and trimming; V, J and clone size are from that table. Among a few hundred thousand clones listed, approximately 88% were seen once.

This chain connects TRBV4-1 to TRBJ2-1; 9 bases align to TRBD2. This TCR derives from a woman aged 65 to 85 with COVID-19, enrolled during active disease. Input material: peripheral blood. CDR3 in amino acids: CASSQRGLAGINEQFF. The CDR3 bases are TGCGCCAGCAGCCAGAGAGGGCTAGCGGGAATTAATGAGCAGTTCTTC.